What follows are 22 T cell receptor beta chains derived from one specimen sequenced in a study of T cell responses to AZD1222 COVID-19 vaccine. The method was immunoSEQ multiplex PCR; TCRdb's version includes in-frame clones alone and lacks a portion of them. The data show about 27,000 clones, with around 92% seen just once and approximately 8% held by the top ten. Here the sequenced sample was peripheral blood, taken 28 days after the second AZD1222 dose. Receptor source: an adult who received the AZD1222 COVID-19 vaccine.

The V and J genes are TRBV5-6 and TRBJ1-2, with D perhaps TRBD1 (6 bases). The CDR3 extends over 16 amino acids. Germline loops: CDR1 SGHDT, CDR2 YYEEEE. V was cut by 1 base and J by 2 bases, with 15 bases left in between. CDR3 DNA: TGTGCCAGCAGCTTGACAGGGTGGGGAGAAAACTATGGCTACACCTTC. Its protein product is CASSLTGWGENYGYTF.

This sequence joins TRBV7-3 and TRBJ2-2, with a tentative D call TRBD1 (6 bases). Per germline, CDR1 SGHTA and CDR2 FQGTGA. V was trimmed by 6 bases and J by 5 bases, leaving 19 bases between them. The CDR3 is 16 residues long. Written as DNA, the CDR3 is TGTGCCAGCAGAAGAGGGCGGCCAGGGGTAACCGGGGAGCTGTTTTTT. Encoded protein: CASRRGRPGVTGELFF.

The V call is TRBV29-1, the J call TRBJ1-3; a weak D match, TRBD1 (6 bases). This CDR3 is built from 13 residues. The germline V gene has CDR1 SQVTM and CDR2 ANQGSEA. Trimming shortened V by 8 bases and J by 5 bases, and 16 bases separated the two germline ends. Here the CDR3 DNA reads TGCAGCTTCTTCCACAGGGATCGAAACACCATATATTTT. Residues: CSFFHRDRNTIYF.

The genes are TRBV10-3 and TRBJ1-1; tentatively, D is TRBD1 (5 bases). Germline CDR1 reads ENHRY; CDR2 reads SYGVKD. V gave up 3 bases and J gave up 11 bases, with 19 bases separating them. This CDR3 contains 14 residues. CDR3 sequence: CAISDRLDRGSAFF. In DNA form, the CDR3 reads TGTGCCATCAGTGATAGGTTGGACCGGGGGTCGGCTTTCTTT.

The genes are TRBV29-1 and TRBJ2-1; the match to TRBD1 covers 7 bases. After removal of 5 bases from V and 4 bases from J, the junction contained 8 bases not matched to a gene. In germline, CDR1 is SQVTM, CDR2 ANQGSEA. The CDR3 has 14 amino acids. CDR3 loop: CSVPMGDSYNEQFF. CDR3 coding DNA: TGCAGCGTTCCCATGGGGGACAGTTACAATGAGCAGTTCTTC.

The chain is built from TRBV30 and TRBJ2-7, with D perhaps TRBD1 (5 bases). The V gene's germline CDR1 is GTSNPN and CDR2 SVGIG (reference sequence). This CDR3 has 14 amino acids. Trimming took 1 base from V and 0 from J, leaving 10 bases between them. The CDR3 here is CAWSGGRSSYEQYF. For the CDR3, the DNA is TGTGCCTGGAGTGGGGGCCGGAGCTCCTACGAGCAGTACTTC.

DNA of the CDR3: TGTGCCAGCAGCGTCGGGTGGGGCCACTCCTACGAGCAGTACTTC. It yields the protein CASSVGWGHSYEQYF. This chain links TRBV9 with TRBJ2-7; TRBD1 is a possible D gene (5 bases). The CDR3 length is 15 residues. Germline V gene sequence: CDR1 SGDLS, CDR2 YYNGEE. Trimming left V 2 bases short and J 0 bases short, with 12 bases between.

This clone appeared a single time. The chain has TRBV14 and TRBJ1-2; D gene unclear. Trimming removed 2 bases at V and 8 bases at J, with 12 bases between. The CDR3 consists of 13 residues. Germline V gives CDR1 SGHDN, CDR2 FVKESK. CDR3 amino acids: CASSQYPQEGYTF. The CDR3 region has the DNA TGTGCCAGCAGCCAATACCCCCAAGAAGGCTACACCTTC.

This rearrangement joins TRBV24-1 to TRBJ1-1, with TRBD1 matching 8 bases. CDR3 length: 14 amino acids. J was trimmed by 5 bases and V by 4 bases; bases with no gene match: 5. Per the germline V gene, CDR1 is KGHDR and CDR2 is SFDVKD. The CDR3 protein is CATSDGQGATEAFF. Written as DNA, the CDR3 is TGTGCCACCAGTGACGGCCAGGGGGCGACTGAAGCTTTCTTT.

This clone was detected once. This rearrangement joins TRBV10-3 to TRBJ1-3, with D possibly being TRBD1 (5 bases). CDR1 and CDR2 from the germline V gene are ENHRY and SYGVKD. The CDR3 sequence is 16 residues long. V was trimmed by 7 bases and J by 1 base, leaving 17 bases between them. Here the CDR3 DNA reads TGTGCCATCACCGAAGGTGGAGGGGAATCTGGAAACACCATATATTTT. Its translation: CAITEGGGESGNTIYF.

The chain uses TRBV12-1 and TRBJ1-1. TRBV12-1 is assigned pseudogene status. The CDR3 consists of 12 residues. The CDR3 region is CASSRPGSEAFF. The CDR3 DNA reads TGTGCCAGCAGCCGCCCGGGATCTGAAGCTTTCTTT.

The chain has TRBV2 and TRBJ2-7; possibly TRBD2 for D (6 bases). Germline-derived CDR1 and CDR2 are SNHLY and FYNNEI. Deletions cut 9 bases from V and 0 bases from J, with 15 bases between. This CDR3 has 14 amino acids. The CDR3, as DNA: TGTGCCAGAAGGGCTAGCGAGATCTCCTACGAGCAGTACTTC. Translating it yields CARRASEISYEQYF.

V gene TRBV19 combines with J gene TRBJ2-3; TRBD1 aligns across 7 bases. CDR1 is LNHDA and CDR2 is SQIVND in the germline V gene (reference sequence). The junction had 8 bases not matched to a gene; V was cut back by 3 bases and J by 5 bases. The CDR3 totals 15 residues. The DNA for the CDR3 is TGTGCCAGTAGTATCGGCAGGGGGTCAATAGATACGCAGTATTTT. It specifies CASSIGRGSIDTQYF. Supplemented by reference TRBV19 and TRBJ2-3, the full variable domain reads DGGITQSPKYLFRKEGQNVTLSCEQNLNHDAMYWYRQDPGQGLRLIYYSQIVNDFQKGDIAEGYSVSREKKESFPLTVTSAQKNPTAFYLCASSIGRGSIDTQYFGPGTRLTVL.

The rearrangement uses TRBV5-5 and TRBJ2-7; 7 bases match TRBD2. The CDR3 is 15 residues long. The germline gives CDR1 SGHKS, CDR2 YYEKEE (reference sequence). Germline trimming cut 1 base from V and 3 bases from J; bases unmatched to any gene: 7. CDR3 loop: CASSLRRELIYEQYF. The CDR3 DNA reads TGTGCCAGCAGCTTGAGGCGGGAGTTAATCTACGAGCAGTACTTC.

The rearrangement links TRBV3-1 (or the pseudogene TRBV3-2) to TRBJ2-4; 7 nucleotides agree with TRBD2. CDR3 length: 14 amino acids. Germline V lookup: CDR1 LGHDT, CDR2 YNNKEL (reference sequence). Unmatched junction bases numbered 0, after V lost 1 base and J lost 3 bases. CDR3 sequence reads: CASSQGEGKNIQYF. The CDR3 bases are TGTGCCAGCAGCCAAGGGGAGGGCAAAAACATTCAGTACTTC.

This chain links TRBV7-6 with TRBJ2-1; possibly TRBD1 or TRBD2 for D (5 bases each). This CDR3 is 14 amino acids long. CDR1 and CDR2 (germline): SGHVS, FNYEAQ. V dropped 2 bases and J dropped 6 bases, with 11 bases sitting between them. The CDR3 reads CASSLRGTPNEQFF. The CDR3 DNA follows: TGTGCCAGCAGCTTAAGAGGGACCCCCAATGAGCAGTTCTTC.

The chain combines TRBV7-7 with TRBJ2-1; tentatively, D is TRBD2 (6 bases). V was cut by 5 bases and J by 14 bases, with 19 bases left in between. This CDR3 has 13 amino acids. Germline V CDR1 and CDR2: SSHAT, FNYEAQ (reference sequence). The CDR3 loop reads CASSGGRGQTEFF. The CDR3 region has the DNA TGTGCCAGCAGCGGAGGGCGAGGGCAGACGGAGTTCTTC.

The chain combines TRBV6-1 with TRBJ2-7; maybe TRBD1 (6 bases). CDR1 and CDR2 (germline): MNHNS, SASEGT. V was trimmed by 2 bases and J by 6 bases, leaving 20 bases between them. The CDR3 has 16 residues. For the CDR3, the DNA is TGTGCCAGCAGTGAATATTCGGGCGACAGGCCTCGCGAGCAGTACTTC. Protein product: CASSEYSGDRPREQYF.

The chain links TRBV5-6 to TRBJ2-7; 7 bases are shared with TRBD1. Losses at the gene ends were 4 bases for V and 1 base for J; bases not matched to a gene: 2. The germline CDR1 and CDR2 sequences are SGHDT and YYEEEE. CDR3 size: 13 residues. DNA of the CDR3: TGTGCCAGCAGCCCGGGACAGTCCTACGAGCAGTACTTC. Its protein product is CASSPGQSYEQYF.

V usage is TRBV9 and J usage is TRBJ2-7, with 8 bases identical to TRBD1. Germline V gives CDR1 SGDLS, CDR2 YYNGEE. With 0 bases clipped from V and 0 bases from J, the junction kept 8 bases outside the gene matches. The CDR3 loop spans 17 amino acids. CDR3 loop: CASSVAPSGQGSYEQYF. In nucleotides, the CDR3 is TGTGCCAGCAGCGTAGCTCCTTCCGGACAGGGCTCCTACGAGCAGTACTTC. Based on the CDR3 plus reference TRBV9 and TRBJ2-7, the full variable domain is DSGVTQTPKHLITATGQRVTLRCSPRSGDLSVYWYQQSLDQGLQFLIQYYNGEERAKGNILERFSAQQFPDLHSELNLSSLELGDSALYFCASSVAPSGQGSYEQYFGPGTRLTVT.

The chain has TRBV10-3 and TRBJ2-5; no clear D gene. The V gene's germline CDR1 is ENHRY and CDR2 SYGVKD. This CDR3 has 15 residues. Trimming took 0 bases from V and 0 from J, leaving 8 bases between them. Written as DNA, the CDR3 is TGTGCCATCAGTGAGTCCAGACCGTACCAAGAGACCCAGTACTTC. Residues: CAISESRPYQETQYF.

The chain links TRBV9 to TRBJ1-2; the match to TRBD1 covers 7 bases. The length of the CDR3 is 15 residues. The J segment lost 4 bases and the V segment lost 4 bases, leaving 10 bases of the junction unmatched. Germline V lookup: CDR1 SGDLS, CDR2 YYNGEE. The DNA of the CDR3 is TGTGCCAGCAGCCCCCCCGGGGGACAGTCCTATGGCTACACCTTC. It specifies CASSPPGGQSYGYTF.